A selection of T cell receptor beta chains follows, all from one sample in a study of PD-L1 blockade in urothelial cancer. Some clones are missing from TCRdb's copy, which holds only in-frame ones; the method was immunoSEQ multiplex PCR. The data show 55,000 to 85,000 clones, roughly nine tenths seen once. This specimen consisted of PBMCs, obtained around atezolizumab (anti-PD-L1) treatment. The receptors stem from a man aged 55 to 70 with urothelial cancer. CDR3s include the opening cysteine and the closing phenylalanine or tryptophan. The order of the fields is J gene, D gene, clone size, V gene, CDR3 length, CDR3 protein, CDR3 DNA. A D gene is named only where the DNA matches it firmly. The size entry is marked missing in some rows and otherwise reads once, few, many or a size class.

>TRBJ2-3|TRBD2|-|TRBV10-1|16
CASSGTSGGPTDTQYF
TGCGCCAGCAGCGGGACTAGCGGGGGCCCCACAGATACGCAGTATTTT
>TRBJ2-2|TRBD2|-|TRBV19|14
CASSMGLASEELFF
TGTGCCAGTAGTATGGGACTAGCGTCCGAGGAGCTGTTTTTT
>TRBJ2-7|-|-|TRBV28|17
CASSLLVRQVLSYEQYF
TGTGCCAGCAGTTTATTGGTCCGGCAGGTATTATCCTACGAGCAGTACTTC
>TRBJ2-1|TRBD2|-|TRBV10-1|14
CASSDKRGDNEQFF
TGCGCCAGCAGTGATAAGCGGGGGGACAATGAGCAGTTCTTC
>TRBJ1-1|TRBD1|-|TRBV14|13
CASSQVQGAQAFF
TGTGCCAGCAGCCAGGTACAGGGGGCGCAAGCTTTCTTT
>TRBJ2-5|TRBD2|-|TRBV28|18
CASTPGELAGGMGETQYF
TGTGCCAGCACCCCCGGCGAACTAGCGGGGGGAATGGGGGAGACCCAGTACTTC
>TRBJ2-2|TRBD2|-|TRBV28|15
CASSDGGTTWGELFF
TGTGCCAGCAGTGACGGGGGGACCACCTGGGGGGAGCTGTTTTTT
>TRBJ2-1|TRBD1|-|TRBV5-1|16
CASSRGQLNSYNEQFF
TGCGCCAGCAGCCGGGGACAGCTAAACTCCTACAATGAGCAGTTCTTC
>TRBJ1-4|TRBD1|few|TRBV4-3|19
CASSQSRTGKVSGGEKLFF
TGCGCCAGCAGCCAATCCCGGACAGGGAAGGTTTCGGGAGGCGAAAAACTGTTTTTT
>TRBJ2-7|TRBD2|-|TRBV5-5|16
CASSLGSGGASYEQYF
TGTGCCAGCAGCTTGGGTAGCGGGGGCGCATCCTACGAGCAGTACTTC
>TRBJ1-1|-|-|TRBV7-2|16
CASSPRHVSGNTEAFF
TGTGCCAGCAGCCCCCGACACGTTAGCGGGAACACTGAAGCTTTCTTT
>TRBJ2-2|-|once|TRBV9|14
CASRIADQTGELFF
TGTGCCAGCAGAATAGCTGACCAGACCGGGGAGCTGTTTTTT
>TRBJ2-7|TRBD1|-|TRBV18|17
CASSMDRGGRTSSEQYF
TGTGCCAGCTCAATGGACAGGGGGGGCCGGACTAGCTCCGAGCAGTACTTC
>TRBJ2-7|TRBD2|-|TRBV15|15
CATSRGAGGDYEQYF
TGTGCCACCAGCAGAGGGGCGGGAGGCGACTACGAGCAGTACTTC
>TRBJ2-7|-|once|TRBV19|11
CASSRGGEQYF
TGTGCCAGTAGTAGAGGGGGCGAGCAGTACTTC
>TRBJ1-4|-|-|TRBV5-3|17
CARSLAVIGCEGEKLFF
TGTGCCAGAAGCTTGGCTGTAATTGGGTGTGAGGGTGAAAAACTGTTTTTT
>TRBJ1-2|-|-|TRBV6-1|13
CASRDSRGYGYTF
TGTGCCAGCAGGGATTCCAGGGGCTATGGCTACACCTTC
>TRBJ2-5|-|-|TRBV4-1|15
CASSQDLTSQETQYF
TGCGCCAGCAGCCAAGATCTCACCAGCCAAGAGACCCAGTACTTC
>TRBJ2-3|TRBD2|once|TRBV5-1|13
CASSSREAGRQYF
TGCGCCAGCAGCTCGAGAGAAGCGGGGCGTCAGTATTTT
>TRBJ2-7|TRBD2|-|TRBV6-1|14
CASRGTSGAYEQYF
TGTGCCAGCAGGGGGACTAGCGGGGCCTACGAGCAGTACTTC
>TRBJ2-2|-|-|TRBV28|14
CASRKGGLGLELFF
TGTGCCAGCAGGAAGGGAGGCCTCGGTTTGGAGCTGTTTTTT